The source of this TCR beta chain is a study of blood T cell repertoires in COVID-19. The V gene's germline CDR1 is LGHNA and CDR2 YNFKEQ. With 4 bases clipped from V and 4 bases from J, the junction kept 9 bases outside the gene matches. The CDR3 length is 16 residues. Repertoires were generated with immunoSEQ multiplex PCR, while TCRdb's copy carries only in-frame clones and drops some. The sample carries 110,000 to 150,000 clones, around three quarters recorded once. Source material: peripheral blood. V usage is TRBV4-2 and J usage is TRBJ1-5; 8 bases match TRBD1. The receptor was derived from an elderly man with acute or convalescent COVID-19. CDR3 region: CASSRQDRERNQPQHF. Written as DNA, the CDR3 is TGTGCCAGCAGCCGGCAGGACAGGGAGAGAAATCAGCCCCAGCATTTT.